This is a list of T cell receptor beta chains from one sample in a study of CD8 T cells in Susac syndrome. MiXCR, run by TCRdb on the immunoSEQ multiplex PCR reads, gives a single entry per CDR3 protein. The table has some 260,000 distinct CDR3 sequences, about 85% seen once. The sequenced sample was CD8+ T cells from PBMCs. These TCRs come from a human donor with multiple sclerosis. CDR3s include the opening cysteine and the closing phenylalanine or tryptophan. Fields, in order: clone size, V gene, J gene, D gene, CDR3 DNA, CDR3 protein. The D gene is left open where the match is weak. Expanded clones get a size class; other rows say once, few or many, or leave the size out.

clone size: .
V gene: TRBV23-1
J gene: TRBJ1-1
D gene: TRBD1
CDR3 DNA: TGCGCCAGCAGTCAATCAAGGTGGTCTAGGACAGGGAATAAGTTGGGCACTGAAGCTTTCTTT
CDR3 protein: CASSQSRWSRTGNKLGTEAFF

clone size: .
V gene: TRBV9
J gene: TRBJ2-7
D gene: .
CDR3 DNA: TGTGCCAGCAGCGTAGGCTCGGCAGGGGGGGAGCAGTACTTC
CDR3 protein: CASSVGSAGGEQYF

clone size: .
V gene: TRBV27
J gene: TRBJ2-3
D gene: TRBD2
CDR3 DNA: TGTGCCAGCAGTTTCCGCGGGAGGGGAGATACGCAGTATTTT
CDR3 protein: CASSFRGRGDTQYF

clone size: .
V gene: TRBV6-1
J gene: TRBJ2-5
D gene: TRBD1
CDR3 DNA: TGTGCCAGCACCACCTACCCCGGGACAGCGATGCGGGAGACCCAGTACTTC
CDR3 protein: CASTTYPGTAMRETQYF

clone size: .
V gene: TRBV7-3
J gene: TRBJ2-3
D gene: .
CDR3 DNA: TGTGCCAGCAGGTCGGCATCTAGCACAGATACGCAGTATTTT
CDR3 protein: CASRSASSTDTQYF

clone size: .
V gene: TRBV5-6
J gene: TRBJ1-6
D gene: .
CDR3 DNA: TGTGCCAGCAGCGGGGGGCCCCGGGGGCTTAATTCACCCCTCCACTTT
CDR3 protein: CASSGGPRGLNSPLHF

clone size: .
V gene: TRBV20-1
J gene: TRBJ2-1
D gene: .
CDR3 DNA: TGCAGTGCTAGGTCCAATGAGCAGTTCTTC
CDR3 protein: CSARSNEQFF

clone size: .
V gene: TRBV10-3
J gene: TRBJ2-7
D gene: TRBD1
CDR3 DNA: TGTGCCATCAGTGGGGGACAGGGGGTCGGCTCCTACGAGCAGTACTTC
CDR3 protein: CAISGGQGVGSYEQYF

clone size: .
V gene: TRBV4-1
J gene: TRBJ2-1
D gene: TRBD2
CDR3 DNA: TGCGCCAGCAGCCGCACGGGGGGGGAGGGCTTCTACAATGAGCAGTTCTTC
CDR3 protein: CASSRTGGEGFYNEQFF

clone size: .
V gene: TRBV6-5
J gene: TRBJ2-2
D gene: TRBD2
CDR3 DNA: TGTGCCAGCAGTTACCTACTAGCGGGAGGATACACCGGGGAGCTGTTTTTT
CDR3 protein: CASSYLLAGGYTGELFF

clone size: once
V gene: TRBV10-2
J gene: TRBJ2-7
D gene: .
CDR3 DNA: TGCGCCAGCAGTGGGAGGGAGTTGAGAGGAAACGAGCAGTACTTC
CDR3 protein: CASSGRELRGNEQYF

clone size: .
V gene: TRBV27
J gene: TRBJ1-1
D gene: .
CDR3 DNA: TGTGCCAGCAGTTACTTAAGGGGGGTGAACACTGAAGCTTTCTTT
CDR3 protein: CASSYLRGVNTEAFF

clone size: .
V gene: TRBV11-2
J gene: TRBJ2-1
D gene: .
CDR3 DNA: TGTGCCAGCAGCCCTAAAGGTGAGCAGTTCTTC
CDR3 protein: CASSPKGEQFF

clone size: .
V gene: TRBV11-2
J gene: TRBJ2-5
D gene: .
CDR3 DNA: TGTGCCAGCAGCCCCTTGCGGAAAGAGACCCAGTACTTC
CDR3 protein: CASSPLRKETQYF

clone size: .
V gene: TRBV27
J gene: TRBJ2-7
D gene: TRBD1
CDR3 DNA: TGTGCCAGCAGTTTATTGGGGACAGGCTCCTACGAGCAGTACTTC
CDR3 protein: CASSLLGTGSYEQYF

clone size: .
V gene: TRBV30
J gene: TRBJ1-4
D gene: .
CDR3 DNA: TGTGCCCATTCAGGGGCGGGGAACGAAAAACTGTTTTTT
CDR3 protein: CAHSGAGNEKLFF

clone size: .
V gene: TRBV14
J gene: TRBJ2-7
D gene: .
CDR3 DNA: TGTGCCAGCAGCCAAGGACCGCCCTACGAGCAGTACTTC
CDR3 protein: CASSQGPPYEQYF

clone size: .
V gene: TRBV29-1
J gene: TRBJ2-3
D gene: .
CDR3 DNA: TGCAGCGTTGAAGAAGTACGGGCGGGATTCACAGATACGCAGTATTTT
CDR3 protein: CSVEEVRAGFTDTQYF

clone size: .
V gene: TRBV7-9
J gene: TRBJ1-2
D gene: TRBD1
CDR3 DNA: TGTGCCAGCAGCTCACCCCGGGACAGGTCGTATGGCTACACCTTC
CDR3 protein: CASSSPRDRSYGYTF

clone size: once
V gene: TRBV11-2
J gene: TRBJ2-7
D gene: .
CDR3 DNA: TGTGCCAGCAGCTTCCCAGGGCTCGAGCAGTACTTC
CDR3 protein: CASSFPGLEQYF

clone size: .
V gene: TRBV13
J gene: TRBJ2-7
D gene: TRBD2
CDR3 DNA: TGTGCCAGCAGCATCGGGACTAGCTCCTACGAGCAGTACTTC
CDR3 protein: CASSIGTSSYEQYF

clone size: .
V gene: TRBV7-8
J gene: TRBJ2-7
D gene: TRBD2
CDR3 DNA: TGTGCCAGCAGCTTGGGAGGGGTGACAGAGTTCTACGAGCAGTACTTC
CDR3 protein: CASSLGGVTEFYEQYF

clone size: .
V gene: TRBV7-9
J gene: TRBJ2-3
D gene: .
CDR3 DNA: TGTGCCAGCAGCTTAGGAGGCAGGGTGACAGATACGCAGTATTTT
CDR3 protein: CASSLGGRVTDTQYF

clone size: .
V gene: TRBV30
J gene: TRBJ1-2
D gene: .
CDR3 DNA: TGTGCCTGGACTGAGGGGGATGGCTACACCTTC
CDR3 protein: CAWTEGDGYTF

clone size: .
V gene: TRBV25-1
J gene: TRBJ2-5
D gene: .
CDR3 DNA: TGTGCCAGCAGTGAACCCGGGACGGGGGAGACCCAGTACTTC
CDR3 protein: CASSEPGTGETQYF

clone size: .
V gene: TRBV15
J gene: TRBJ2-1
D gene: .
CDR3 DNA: TGTGCCACCATGTCTACAGGTTCCCCCTTCAATGAGCAGTTCTTC
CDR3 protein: CATMSTGSPFNEQFF

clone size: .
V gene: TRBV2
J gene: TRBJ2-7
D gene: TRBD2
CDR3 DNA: TGTGCCAGCAGTGTCTTGCGGGAGAGCTCCTACGAGCAGTACTTC
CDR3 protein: CASSVLRESSYEQYF

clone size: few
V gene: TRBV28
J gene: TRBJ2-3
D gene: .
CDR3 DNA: TGTGCCAGCAGTTTCCAGGACTCCCGGGCAGATACGCAGTATTTT
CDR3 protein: CASSFQDSRADTQYF

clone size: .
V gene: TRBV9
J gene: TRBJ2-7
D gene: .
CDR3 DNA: TGTGCCAGCAGCGTAGGAGGGGCGAGAGAGCAGTACTTC
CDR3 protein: CASSVGGAREQYF

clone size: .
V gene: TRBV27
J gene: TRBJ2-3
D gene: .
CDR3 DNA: TGTGCCAGCAAGGGGCCCAATATAGACACAGATACGCAGTATTTT
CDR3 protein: CASKGPNIDTDTQYF

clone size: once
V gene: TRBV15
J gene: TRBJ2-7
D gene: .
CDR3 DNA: TGTGCCACCAGCACGGGACTCGGGGGACTTTACGAGCAGTACTTC
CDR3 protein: CATSTGLGGLYEQYF

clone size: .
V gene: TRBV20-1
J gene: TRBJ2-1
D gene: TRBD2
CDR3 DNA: TGCAGTGTCCGGACACGCCGGACTAGTTCCTACAATGAGCAGTTCTTC
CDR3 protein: CSVRTRRTSSYNEQFF

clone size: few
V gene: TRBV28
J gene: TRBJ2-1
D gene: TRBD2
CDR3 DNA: TGTGCCAGCGGTAATAGCGGGATCTACAATGAGCAGTTCTTC
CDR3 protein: CASGNSGIYNEQFF

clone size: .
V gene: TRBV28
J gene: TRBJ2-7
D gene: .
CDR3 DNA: TGTGCCAGCAGTTCTCTGTCCTACGAGCAGTACTTC
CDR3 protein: CASSSLSYEQYF

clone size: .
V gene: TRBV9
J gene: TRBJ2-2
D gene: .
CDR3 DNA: TGTGCCAGCAGCGTAGTCGCCGGGGAGCTGTTTTTT
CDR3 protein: CASSVVAGELFF

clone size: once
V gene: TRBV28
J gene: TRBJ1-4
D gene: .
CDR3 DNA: TGTGCCAGCAGTTCTCAGGGGCGTAGAGAAAAACTGTTTTTT
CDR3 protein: CASSSQGRREKLFF

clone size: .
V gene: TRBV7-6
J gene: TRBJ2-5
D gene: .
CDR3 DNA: TGTGCCAGCACTTCGCTCGGGAGTCGGGGAGAGACCCAGTACTTC
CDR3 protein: CASTSLGSRGETQYF

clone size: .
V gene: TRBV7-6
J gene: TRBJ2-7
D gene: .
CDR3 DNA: TGTGCCAGCGCGCTACAACGAAGTGGCTACGAGCAGTACTTC
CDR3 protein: CASALQRSGYEQYF

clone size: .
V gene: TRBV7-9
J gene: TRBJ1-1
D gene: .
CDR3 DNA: TGTGCCAGCAGCTTATCGGAGGGCCTTGAAGCTTTCTTT
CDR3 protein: CASSLSEGLEAFF

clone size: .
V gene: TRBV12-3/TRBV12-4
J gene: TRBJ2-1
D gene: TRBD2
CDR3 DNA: TGTGCCAGCAGCCCGACCGGAGCGGGGGCTAACAATGAGCAGTTCTTC
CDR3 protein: CASSPTGAGANNEQFF

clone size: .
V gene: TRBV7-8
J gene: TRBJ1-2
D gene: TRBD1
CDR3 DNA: TGTGCCAGCAGCTCCACGACAGGGACCTATGGCTACACCTTC
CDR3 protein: CASSSTTGTYGYTF

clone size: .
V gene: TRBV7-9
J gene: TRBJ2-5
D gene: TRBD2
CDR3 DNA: TGTGCCAGCAGCCGGAGCGGGAGGGAAGGAAGGACCCAGTACTTC
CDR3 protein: CASSRSGREGRTQYF

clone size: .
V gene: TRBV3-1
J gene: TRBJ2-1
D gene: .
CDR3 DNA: TGTGCCAGCAGTTCTCCTGGACACGGACACAATGAGCAGTTCTTC
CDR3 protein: CASSSPGHGHNEQFF

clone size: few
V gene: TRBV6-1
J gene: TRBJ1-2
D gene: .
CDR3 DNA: TGTGCCAGCAGTGAGGCTGACAATTACTATGGCTACACCTTC
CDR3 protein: CASSEADNYYGYTF

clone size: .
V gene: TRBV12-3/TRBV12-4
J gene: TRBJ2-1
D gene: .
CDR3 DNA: TGTGCCAGCACCATTCCCCAGGGGAATGAGCAGTTCTTC
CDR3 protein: CASTIPQGNEQFF

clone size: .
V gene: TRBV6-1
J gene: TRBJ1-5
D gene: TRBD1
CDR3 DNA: TGTGCCAGCAGTGGGACAGGGATGGGCAATCAGCCCCAGCATTTT
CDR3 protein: CASSGTGMGNQPQHF

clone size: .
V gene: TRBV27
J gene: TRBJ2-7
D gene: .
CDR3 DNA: TGTGCCAGCAGTTCACCTAGCGCCTCCTACGAGCAGTACTTC
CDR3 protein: CASSSPSASYEQYF

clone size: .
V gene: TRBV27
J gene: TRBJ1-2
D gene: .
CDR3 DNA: TGTGCCAGCAGTTTGGGGTTACACTATGGCTACACCTTC
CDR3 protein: CASSLGLHYGYTF

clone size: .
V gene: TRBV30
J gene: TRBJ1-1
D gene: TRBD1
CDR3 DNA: TGTGCCTGGAGTTCTTTGCTCCTGATGAGGACAGGGGTAAACACTGAAGCTTTCTTT
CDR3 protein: CAWSSLLLMRTGVNTEAFF

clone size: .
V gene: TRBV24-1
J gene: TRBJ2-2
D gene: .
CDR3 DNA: TGTGCCACCAGTGAGTTTTCCGGGGAGGAGCTGTTTTTT
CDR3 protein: CATSEFSGEELFF

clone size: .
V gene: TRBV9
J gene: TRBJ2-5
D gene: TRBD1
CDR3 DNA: TGTGCCAGCAGTCTAAGAGACAGGGGAGGAGAGACCCAGTACTTC
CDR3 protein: CASSLRDRGGETQYF